This TCR beta chain was recorded in a study of T cell repertoires in ileal Crohn's disease. Looking at the study overall: Approximately 500 nanograms of biopsy DNA per sample underwent TCRB immunosequencing.

The study's findings and limits: All patients with clonality above 26.8% had endoscopic recurrence.

V lost 0 bases, J lost 4 bases, and 12 bases lay in between. The CDR3 consists of 15 residues. Germline CDR1 SNHLY, CDR2 FYNNEI. The sample's time point: proximal margin of the surgical specimen (macroscopically non-inflamed). Remarks on this clone: Its antigen is unidentified.

This table comes from immunoSEQ multiplex PCR, and its TCRdb copy is limited to in-frame clones, with some not included. The sample contains 7,500 or so clones, about 73% of which appear only once. The chain uses TRBV2 and TRBJ2-5; D possibly corresponds to TRBD2 (6 bases). The receptor was derived from an adult with Crohn's disease. The source material was ileal tissue. The CDR3 spells CASSEASGRLETQYF. The CDR3 region has the DNA TGTGCCAGCAGTGAAGCTAGCGGAAGATTAGAGACCCAGTACTTC.